The present T cell receptor beta chain was sequenced within a study of control samples from healthy donors and cancer patients. This CDR3 is built from 14 residues. The V gene's germline CDR1 is SEHNR and CDR2 FQNEAQ (reference sequence). V was cut by 2 bases and J by 4 bases, with 11 bases left in between. Sequencing used immunoSEQ multiplex PCR; TCRdb keeps in-frame clones, though not all of them. This sample has around 30,000 clones, with 65% to 90% found just once. This clone has just one count. The chain couples TRBV7-9 to TRBJ2-5; TRBD2 is a possible D gene (7 bases). The sequence was obtained from a woman aged 60-75 years with head and neck cancer. The source material was PBMCs. The CDR3 reads CASSLPGGAETQYF. In DNA, the CDR3 is TGTGCCAGCAGCTTACCTGGGGGGGCAGAGACCCAGTACTTC.